Listed here are 26 T cell receptor beta chains from one sample, sequenced in a study of cytomegalovirus exposure and HLA in healthy donors. It was with 60 Vbeta and 13 Jbeta primers that the PCR ran. Clones were sequenced by immunoSEQ multiplex PCR, and TCRdb holds only the in-frame ones, with some missing. The sample data list some 130,000 clones. Source material: PBMCs. The receptors shown here come from a woman aged 35 to 49 in good health and CMV-seropositive.

The chain is built from TRBV19 and TRBJ1-5; 8 nucleotides line up with TRBD1. J lost 8 bases, V lost 9 bases, and 6 bases had no gene match. This CDR3 is built from 12 residues. Germline V gives CDR1 LNHDA, CDR2 SQIVND (reference sequence). The CDR3 spells CASDRGGEPQHF. CDR3 sequence (DNA): TGTGCCAGCGACAGGGGCGGGGAGCCCCAGCATTTT.

The chain couples TRBV7-9 to TRBJ2-7; 8 bases are a match to TRBD1. V shed 3 bases and J 0 bases; nucleotides not matched to a gene: 7. The CDR3 spans 16 residues. The germline gives CDR1 SEHNR, CDR2 FQNEAQ (reference sequence). DNA of the CDR3: TGTGCCAGCAGCTTTGAATCAGGGGGCCCCTCCTACGAGCAGTACTTC. Translation: CASSFESGGPSYEQYF.

The chain combines TRBV5-1 with TRBJ2-1, with 9 bases identical to TRBD2. In germline, CDR1 is SGHRS, CDR2 YFSETQ. The CDR3 length is 17 residues. Trimming at V came to 1 base and at J to 2 bases, leaving 7 bases not matched to a gene. The CDR3 is CASSLLVLAGPYNEQFF. Written as DNA, the CDR3 is TGCGCCAGCAGCTTGTTGGTACTAGCGGGCCCCTACAATGAGCAGTTCTTC. The full variable domain, completed using reference TRBV5-1 and TRBJ2-1, is KAGVTQTPRYLIKTRGQQVTLSCSPISGHRSVSWYQQTPGQGLQFLFEYFSETQRNKGNFPGRFSGRQFSNSRSEMNVSTLELGDSALYLCASSLLVLAGPYNEQFFGPGTRLTVL.

This rearrangement joins TRBV9 to TRBJ2-7, with 7 bases fitting TRBD2. The V gene's germline CDR1 is SGDLS and CDR2 YYNGEE. CDR3 size: 18 residues. The J segment lost 10 bases and the V segment lost 0 bases, leaving 22 bases of the junction unmatched. The CDR3 nucleotides are TGTGCCAGCAGCGTAGGCCCACACTGGGGGGAGGGCCAGGATGATCAGTACTTC. This translates into CASSVGPHWGEGQDDQYF.

This rearrangement joins TRBV4-3 to TRBJ1-1; TRBD1 might be the D (5 bases). V was shortened by 0 bases and J by 7 bases, with 21 bases between the two germline ends. Germline V gene lookup returns CDR1 LGHNA and CDR2 YSLEER. The CDR3 has 17 amino acids. CDR3 in DNA: TGCGCCAGCAGCCAAGAAATTAGGTCAGGGTTAGCGGGTGAAGCTTTCTTT. Its protein is CASSQEIRSGLAGEAFF.

V and J are TRBV25-1 and TRBJ1-2; a possible D gene is TRBD1 (6 bases). Between the trimmed V and J ends, which lost 2 bases and 4 bases, there was a span of 14 bases. Germline V gene sequence: CDR1 MGHDK, CDR2 SYGVNS. This CDR3 comprises 15 residues. For the CDR3, the DNA is TGTGCCAGCAGTGAAGGGGGACAAGAGATCTATGGCTACACCTTC. Its protein product is CASSEGGQEIYGYTF.

The chain is built from TRBV2 and TRBJ2-7, with 9 positions matching TRBD1. The J segment lost 5 bases and the V segment lost 4 bases, leaving 6 bases of the junction unmatched. This CDR3 region has 14 residues. CDR1 SNHLY and CDR2 FYNNEI come from the germline V gene. The CDR3 DNA reads TGTGCCAGCAGTGCGGGGACAGGGTACCACGAGCAGTACTTC. Protein: CASSAGTGYHEQYF.

This chain uses TRBV6-5 with TRBJ2-1; TRBD2 agrees at 8 bases. From germline, CDR1 is MNHEY and CDR2 SVGAGI. The trim removed 4 bases at V and 7 bases at J, leaving 9 bases unmatched. This CDR3 region has 15 residues. The CDR3 DNA is TGTGCCAGCAGTTTCGGGGGGACTAGACTTAATGAGCAGTTCTTC. Protein sequence: CASSFGGTRLNEQFF.

The chain has TRBV30 and TRBJ2-1; 12 nucleotides align to TRBD2. V was clipped by 1 base and J by 4 bases; unmatched bases: 14. The CDR3 loop spans 19 amino acids. Germline-derived CDR1 and CDR2 are GTSNPN and SVGIG (reference sequence). CDR3 nucleotide sequence: TGTGCCTGGAGTGGACGCCGAGGACTAGCGGGGAGGCGATACAATGAGCAGTTCTTC. Translated: CAWSGRRGLAGRRYNEQFF.

The chain has TRBV5-1 and TRBJ2-3, with 8 bases aligning to TRBD1. Germline V gives CDR1 SGHRS, CDR2 YFSETQ. The CDR3 is 16 amino acids. J gave up 2 bases and V 0 bases, and 5 bases lay outside the gene matches. In DNA, the CDR3 is TGCGCCAGCAGCTTGGCCGGACAGGGCTCCACAGATACGCAGTATTTT. Residues: CASSLAGQGSTDTQYF. Using reference TRBV5-1 and TRBJ2-3 for the parts outside the CDR3, the full variable domain is KAGVTQTPRYLIKTRGQQVTLSCSPISGHRSVSWYQQTPGQGLQFLFEYFSETQRNKGNFPGRFSGRQFSNSRSEMNVSTLELGDSALYLCASSLAGQGSTDTQYFGPGTRLTVL.

The chain couples TRBV29-1 to TRBJ1-5; TRBD1 agrees at 10 bases. CDR1 and CDR2 from the germline V gene are SQVTM and ANQGSEA. The CDR3 runs 15 residues. V was pared by 2 bases and J by 7 bases, with 8 bases of the junction left unmatched. The CDR3 DNA reads as TGCAGCGTTGAAACGGGACAGGGGTTAGGGCAGCCCCAGCATTTT. As protein: CSVETGQGLGQPQHF. Drawing the rest from reference TRBV29-1 and TRBJ1-5, the complete variable domain is SAVISQKPSRDICQRGTSLTIQCQVDSQVTMMFWYRQQPGQSLTLIATANQGSEATYESGFVIDKFPISRPNLTFSTLTVSNMSPEDSSIYLCSVETGQGLGQPQHFGDGTRLSIL.

The chain links TRBV28 to TRBJ1-1, with a possible D match to TRBD1 (6 bases). Per the germline V gene, CDR1 is MDHEN and CDR2 is SYDVKM. V lost 11 bases and J lost 6, with 28 bases in between. This CDR3 has 16 amino acids. The CDR3 sequence is CASTQSGRGVGAEAFF. The CDR3 nucleotides read TGTGCCTCAACCCAAAGTGGCAGGGGCGTAGGGGCTGAAGCTTTCTTT.

This chain uses TRBV13 with TRBJ2-3, with TRBD2 matching over 8 bases. Germline trimming cut 1 base from V and 5 bases from J; bases unmatched to any gene: 8. Germline V CDR1 and CDR2: PRHDT, FYEKMQ (reference sequence). This CDR3 region has 16 residues. The CDR3 protein is CASSLAGREAKDTQYF. The CDR3 DNA reads as TGTGCCAGCAGCTTAGCAGGGCGGGAGGCGAAAGATACGCAGTATTTT.

V is TRBV28 and J is TRBJ1-1; 9 nucleotides match TRBD1. This CDR3 has 14 residues. The germline V gene encodes CDR1 MDHEN and CDR2 SYDVKM. The V gene end was trimmed by 3 bases and the J gene end by 11 bases; junction bases not matched to a gene: 10. The CDR3 DNA is TGTGCCAGCAGTTTTTTGGGAACAGGGGGCAGGGCTTTCTTT. Protein sequence: CASSFLGTGGRAFF.

The chain joins TRBV29-1 to TRBJ2-5; weak D call: TRBD2 (5 bases). This CDR3 is built from 13 residues. Trimming left V 4 bases short and J 5 bases short, with 14 bases between. Germline V gene sequence: CDR1 SQVTM, CDR2 ANQGSEA. In DNA, the CDR3 is TGCAGCGTTGCAGTGTCGGGGTGGGAGACCCAGTACTTC. Residues: CSVAVSGWETQYF.

This rearrangement joins TRBV19 to TRBJ2-1, with D hard to call. The V and J ends lost 3 bases and 5 bases respectively, with 8 bases between them. CDR1 is LNHDA, CDR2 SQIVND, per germline (reference sequence). The CDR3 loop spans 13 amino acids. CDR3 in amino acids: CASSIGHDNEQFF. The CDR3, as DNA: TGTGCCAGTAGTATTGGGCACGACAATGAGCAGTTCTTC.

The chain joins TRBV30 to TRBJ1-1, with 7 bases aligning to TRBD1. Germline V CDR1 and CDR2: GTSNPN, SVGIG (reference sequence). Trimming cost V 2 bases and J 9 bases; bases outside gene matches: 9. The CDR3 has 13 residues. The CDR3 here is CAWSQNRGEQAFF. The CDR3 bases are TGTGCCTGGAGTCAGAACAGGGGTGAACAAGCTTTCTTT.

The rearrangement links TRBV5-1 to TRBJ2-1; TRBD2 aligns across 8 bases. Germline lookup yields CDR1 SGHRS and CDR2 YFSETQ. V was clipped by 6 bases and J by 13 bases; unmatched bases: 6. The CDR3 is made up of 11 amino acids. The CDR3 loop is CASTGGAYQFF. The CDR3, as DNA: TGCGCCAGCACCGGGGGGGCGTATCAGTTCTTC.

The chain couples TRBV28 to TRBJ2-7; 7 positions match TRBD2. Germline CDR1 and CDR2: MDHEN and SYDVKM. This CDR3 is 15 amino acids long. V lost 5 bases to trimming and J lost 5 bases; unmatched junction nucleotides: 12. CDR3 region: CASSTLGGGQNEQYF. CDR3 nucleotides: TGTGCCAGCAGTACCTTGGGGGGAGGGCAGAACGAGCAGTACTTC. The full variable domain, in which reference TRBV28 and TRBJ2-7 provide the parts outside the CDR3, is DVKVTQSSRYLVKRTGEKVFLECVQDMDHENMFWYRQDPGLGLRLIYFSYDVKMKEKGDIPEGYSVSREKKERFSLILESASTNQTSMYLCASSTLGGGQNEQYFGPGTRLTVT.

V and J are TRBV19 and TRBJ2-7; 9 nucleotides align to TRBD1. CDR3 length: 14 residues. The germline gives CDR1 LNHDA, CDR2 SQIVND (reference sequence). Trimming cost V 4 bases and J 2 bases; bases outside gene matches: 3. The CDR3 sequence is CASSRTGDPYEQYF. CDR3 sequence (DNA): TGTGCCAGTAGTAGGACAGGGGATCCCTACGAGCAGTACTTC.

Details on this clone: Its ends do not fully match the called genes, so a read error is possible. This sequence joins TRBV7-2 and TRBJ2-7, with 8 bases aligning to TRBD2. Per the germline V gene, CDR1 is SGHTA and CDR2 is FQGNSA. The CDR3 sequence is 13 residues long. This chain's CDR3 is CASSLAIAGPRRF. Written as DNA, the CDR3 is TGTGCCAGCAGCTTAGCAATAGCGGGGCCTAGACGCTTC.

The chain combines TRBV6-5 with TRBJ1-1; the D is unclear. This CDR3 spans 12 amino acids. From germline, CDR1 is MNHEY and CDR2 SVGAGI. The germline V and J ends were trimmed by 6 bases and 5 bases, with 10 bases remaining between them. This chain's CDR3 is CASSLLGTEAFF. The CDR3 region has the DNA TGTGCCAGCAGCTTACTCGGTACTGAAGCTTTCTTT.

The V call is TRBV6-5, the J call TRBJ2-1, with 12 nucleotides matching TRBD2. Germline V gene sequence: CDR1 MNHEY, CDR2 SVGAGI. V was clipped by 3 bases and J by 9 bases; unmatched bases: 6. The CDR3 covers 15 residues. The CDR3 region has the DNA TGTGCCAGCAGTTATAGGACTAGCGGGGAGGTTGAGCAGTTCTTC. This codes for CASSYRTSGEVEQFF.

J is TRBJ2-6 and V is TRBV9; TRBD1 matches 9 bases. The CDR3 sequence is 16 residues long. Germline V CDR1 and CDR2: SGDLS, YYNGEE. The ends lost 4 bases at V and 2 bases at J; junction bases unmatched: 4. The CDR3 bases are TGTGCCAGCAGCCCCCGACAGGGGGCTGGGGCCAACGTCCTGACTTTC. Amino acid sequence: CASSPRQGAGANVLTF. The whole variable domain, remainder taken from reference TRBV9 and TRBJ2-6, is DSGVTQTPKHLITATGQRVTLRCSPRSGDLSVYWYQQSLDQGLQFLIQYYNGEERAKGNILERFSAQQFPDLHSELNLSSLELGDSALYFCASSPRQGAGANVLTFGAGSRLTVL.

The rearrangement joins TRBV19 to TRBJ2-2, with D possibly TRBD2 on 6 matching bases. V was shortened by 4 bases and J by 1 base, with 13 bases between the two germline ends. The germline V gene encodes CDR1 LNHDA and CDR2 SQIVND (reference sequence). The CDR3 covers 16 residues. CDR3 in amino acids: CASSRFGTGNTGELFF. DNA of the CDR3: TGTGCCAGTAGTAGGTTCGGGACTGGGAACACCGGGGAGCTGTTTTTT.

The chain combines TRBV6-5 with TRBJ2-7; 12 nucleotides agree with TRBD2. V shed 6 bases, J shed 4 bases, and the junction held 4 bases outside the gene matches. CDR3 length: 14 amino acids. CDR1 MNHEY and CDR2 SVGAGI come from the germline V gene. The CDR3 spells CASRQTSGGYEQYF. CDR3 DNA sequence: TGTGCCAGCAGGCAGACTAGCGGGGGTTACGAGCAGTACTTC.